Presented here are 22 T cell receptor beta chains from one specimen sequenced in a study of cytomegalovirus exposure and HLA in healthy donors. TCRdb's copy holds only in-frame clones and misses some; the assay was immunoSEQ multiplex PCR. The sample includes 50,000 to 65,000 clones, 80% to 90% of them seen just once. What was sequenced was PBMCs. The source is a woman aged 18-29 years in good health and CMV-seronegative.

In nucleotides, the CDR3 is TGTGCCAGCAGTCGGGGCGGGGGGGCCTCGTCTGGGGCCAACGTCCTGACTTTC. The encoded protein is CASSRGGGASSGANVLTF. The V gene is TRBV27, the J gene TRBJ2-6; 9 bases align to TRBD2. V lost 5 bases and J lost 1; bases outside the gene matches: 9. Germline V CDR1 and CDR2: MNHEY, SMNVEV (reference sequence). CDR3 size: 18 residues.

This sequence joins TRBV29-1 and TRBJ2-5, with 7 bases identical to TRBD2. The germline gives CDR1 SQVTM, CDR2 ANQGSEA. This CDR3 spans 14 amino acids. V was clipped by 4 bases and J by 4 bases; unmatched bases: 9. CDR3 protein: CSVVPPGLRETQYF. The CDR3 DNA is TGCAGCGTTGTCCCTCCGGGACTACGAGAGACCCAGTACTTC.

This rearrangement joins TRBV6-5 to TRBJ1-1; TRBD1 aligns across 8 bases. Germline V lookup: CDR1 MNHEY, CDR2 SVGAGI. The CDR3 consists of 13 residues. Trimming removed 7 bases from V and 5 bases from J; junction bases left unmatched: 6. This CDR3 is CASNQGASTEAFF. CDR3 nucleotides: TGTGCCAGCAACCAGGGGGCGAGTACTGAAGCTTTCTTT.

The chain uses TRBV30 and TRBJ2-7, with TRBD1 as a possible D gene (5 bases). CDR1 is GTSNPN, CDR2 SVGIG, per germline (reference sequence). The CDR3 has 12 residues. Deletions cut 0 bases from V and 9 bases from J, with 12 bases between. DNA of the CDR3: TGTGCCTGGAGTGTAATCGGCAGGGCGCAGTACTTC. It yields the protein CAWSVIGRAQYF. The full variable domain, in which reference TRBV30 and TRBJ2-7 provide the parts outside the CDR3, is SQTIHQWPATLVQPVGSPLSLECTVEGTSNPNLYWYRQAAGRGLQLLFYSVGIGQISSEVPQNLSASRPQDRQFILSSKKLLLSDSGFYLCAWSVIGRAQYFGPGTRLTVT.

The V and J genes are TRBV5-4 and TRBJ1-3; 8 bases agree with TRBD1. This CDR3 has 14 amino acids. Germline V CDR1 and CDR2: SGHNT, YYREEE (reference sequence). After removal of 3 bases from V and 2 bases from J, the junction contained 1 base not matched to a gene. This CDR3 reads CASSSGQAGNTIYF. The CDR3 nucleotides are TGTGCCAGCAGCTCGGGACAGGCTGGAAACACCATATATTTT. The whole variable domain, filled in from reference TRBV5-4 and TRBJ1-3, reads ETGVTQSPTHLIKTRGQQVTLRCSSQSGHNTVSWYQQALGQGPQFIFQYYREEENGRGNFPPRFSGLQFPNYSSELNVNALELDDSALYLCASSSGQAGNTIYFGEGSWLTVV.

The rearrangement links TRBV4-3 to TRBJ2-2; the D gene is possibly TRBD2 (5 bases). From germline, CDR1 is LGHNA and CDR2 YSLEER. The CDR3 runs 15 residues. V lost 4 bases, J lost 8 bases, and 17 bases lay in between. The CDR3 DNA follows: TGCGCCAGCAGCCCCGGTGATAGCGAGACAGGGGAGCTGTTTTTT. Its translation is CASSPGDSETGELFF.

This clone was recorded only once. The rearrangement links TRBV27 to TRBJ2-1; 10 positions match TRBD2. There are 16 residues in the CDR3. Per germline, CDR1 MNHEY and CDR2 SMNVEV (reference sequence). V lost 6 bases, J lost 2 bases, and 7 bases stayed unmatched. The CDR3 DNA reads TGTGCCAGCAGCCGTACAGGGACTAGCGCCTACAATGAGCAGTTCTTC. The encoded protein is CASSRTGTSAYNEQFF.

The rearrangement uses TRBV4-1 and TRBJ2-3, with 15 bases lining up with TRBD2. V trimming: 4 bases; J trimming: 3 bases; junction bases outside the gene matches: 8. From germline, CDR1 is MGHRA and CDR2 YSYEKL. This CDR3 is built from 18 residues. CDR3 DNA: TGCGCCAGCAGCCTTGGACTAGCGGGGGGGCTCTCGACAGATACGCAGTATTTT. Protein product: CASSLGLAGGLSTDTQYF.

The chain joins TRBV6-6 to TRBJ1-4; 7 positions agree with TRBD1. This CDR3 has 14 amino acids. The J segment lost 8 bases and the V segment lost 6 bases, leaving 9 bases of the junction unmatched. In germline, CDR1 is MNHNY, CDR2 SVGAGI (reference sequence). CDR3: CASRDTGAGEKLFF. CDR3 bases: TGTGCCAGCAGGGATACAGGGGCTGGCGAAAAACTGTTTTTT.

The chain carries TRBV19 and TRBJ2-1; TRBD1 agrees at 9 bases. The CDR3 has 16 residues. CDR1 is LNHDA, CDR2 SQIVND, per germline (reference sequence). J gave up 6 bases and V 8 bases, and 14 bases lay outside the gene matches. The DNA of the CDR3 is TGTGCCAGTCGACCCCTAGGGACAGGGAAAGGCAATGAGCAGTTCTTC. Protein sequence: CASRPLGTGKGNEQFF.

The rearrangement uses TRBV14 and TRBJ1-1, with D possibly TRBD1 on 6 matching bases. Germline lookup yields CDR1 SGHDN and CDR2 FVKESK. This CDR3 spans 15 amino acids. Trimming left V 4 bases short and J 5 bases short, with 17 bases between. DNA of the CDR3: TGTGCCAGCAGCCCGACGGACAGAACTACAACTGAAGCTTTCTTT. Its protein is CASSPTDRTTTEAFF.

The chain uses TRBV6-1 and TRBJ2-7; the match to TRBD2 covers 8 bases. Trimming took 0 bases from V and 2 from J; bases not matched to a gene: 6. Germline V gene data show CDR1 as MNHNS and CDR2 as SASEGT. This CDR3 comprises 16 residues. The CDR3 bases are TGTGCCAGCAGTGAAGCGCCCAGCGGGGGCACCTACGAGCAGTACTTC. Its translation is CASSEAPSGGTYEQYF.

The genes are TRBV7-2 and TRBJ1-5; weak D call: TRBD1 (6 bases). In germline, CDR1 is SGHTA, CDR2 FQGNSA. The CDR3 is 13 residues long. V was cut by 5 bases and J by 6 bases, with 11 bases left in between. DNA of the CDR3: TGTGCCAGCAGCCTTACAGGGAGTCAGCCCCAGCATTTT. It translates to CASSLTGSQPQHF. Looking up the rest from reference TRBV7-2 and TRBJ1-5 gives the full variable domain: GAGVSQSPSNKVTEKGKDVELRCDPISGHTALYWYRQSLGQGLEFLIYFQGNSAPDKSGLPSDRFSAERTGGSVSTLTIQRTQQEDSAVYLCASSLTGSQPQHFGDGTRLSIL.

CDR3 coding DNA: TGTGTGTCAGGGTTAAACTATGGCTACACCTTC. As protein: CVSGLNYGYTF. The genes are TRBV28 and TRBJ1-2; maybe TRBD1 (5 bases). CDR1 and CDR2 from the germline V gene are MDHEN and SYDVKM. The CDR3 extends over 11 amino acids.

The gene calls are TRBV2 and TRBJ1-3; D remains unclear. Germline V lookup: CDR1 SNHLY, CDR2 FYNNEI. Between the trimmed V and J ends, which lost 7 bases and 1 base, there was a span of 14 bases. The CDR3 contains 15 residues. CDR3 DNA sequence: TGTGCCAGCACCGACCAGCGACTTTCTGGAAACACCATATATTTT. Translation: CASTDQRLSGNTIYF.

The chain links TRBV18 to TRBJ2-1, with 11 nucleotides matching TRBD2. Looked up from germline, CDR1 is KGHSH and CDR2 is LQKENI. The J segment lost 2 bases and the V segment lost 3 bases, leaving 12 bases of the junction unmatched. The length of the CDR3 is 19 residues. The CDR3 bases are TGTGCCAGCTCACCGGCCGGGACTAGCGGACTTCGAGCCTACAATGAGCAGTTCTTC. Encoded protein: CASSPAGTSGLRAYNEQFF.

CDR3 sequence (DNA): TGTGCCAGTAGTCTCGACAGGGGTAACACCGGGGAGCTGTTTTTT. This translates into CASSLDRGNTGELFF. This rearrangement joins TRBV19 to TRBJ2-2; TRBD1 aligns across 8 bases. Per the germline V gene, CDR1 is LNHDA and CDR2 is SQIVND (reference sequence). The V and J ends lost 5 bases and 2 bases, in that order; junction bases with no gene match: 4. The CDR3 is 15 amino acids.

CDR3 residues: CASSQESLAGPRETQYF. Here the CDR3 DNA reads TGTGCCAGCAGCCAAGAATCACTAGCGGGGCCGAGGGAGACCCAGTACTTC. The V call is TRBV14, the J call TRBJ2-5, with 10 bases fitting TRBD2. The CDR3 sequence is 17 residues long. Unmatched junction bases numbered 9, after V lost 0 bases and J lost 5 bases. CDR1 SGHDN and CDR2 FVKESK come from the germline V gene.

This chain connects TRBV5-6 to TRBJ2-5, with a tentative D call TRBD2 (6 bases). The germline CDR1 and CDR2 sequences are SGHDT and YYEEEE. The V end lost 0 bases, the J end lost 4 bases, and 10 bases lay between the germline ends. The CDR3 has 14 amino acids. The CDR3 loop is CASSLEVGGETQYF. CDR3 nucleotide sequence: TGTGCCAGCAGCTTGGAGGTGGGGGGAGAGACCCAGTACTTC. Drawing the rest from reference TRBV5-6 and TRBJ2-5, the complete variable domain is DAGVTQSPTHLIKTRGQQVTLRCSPKSGHDTVSWYQQALGQGPQFIFQYYEEEERQRGNFPDRFSGHQFPNYSSELNVNALLLGDSALYLCASSLEVGGETQYFGPGTRLLVL.

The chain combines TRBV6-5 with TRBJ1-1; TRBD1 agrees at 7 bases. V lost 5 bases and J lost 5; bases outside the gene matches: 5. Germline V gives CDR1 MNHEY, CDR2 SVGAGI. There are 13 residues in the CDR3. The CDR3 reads CASSTGVMTEAFF. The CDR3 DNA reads TGTGCCAGCAGTACAGGGGTGATGACTGAAGCTTTCTTT.

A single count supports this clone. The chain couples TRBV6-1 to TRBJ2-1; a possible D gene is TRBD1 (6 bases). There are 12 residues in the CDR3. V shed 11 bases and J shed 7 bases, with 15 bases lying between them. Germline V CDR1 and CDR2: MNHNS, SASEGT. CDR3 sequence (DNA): TGTGCCGGCGGACAGCCAGAGAATGAGCAGTTCTTC. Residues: CAGGQPENEQFF.

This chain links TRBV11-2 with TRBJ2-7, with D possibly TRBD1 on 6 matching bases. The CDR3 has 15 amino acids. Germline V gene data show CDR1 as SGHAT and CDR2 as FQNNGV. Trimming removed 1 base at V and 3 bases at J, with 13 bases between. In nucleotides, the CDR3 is TGTGCCAGCAGCTTAGGTCCGACAGGATACTACGAGCAGTACTTC. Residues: CASSLGPTGYYEQYF.